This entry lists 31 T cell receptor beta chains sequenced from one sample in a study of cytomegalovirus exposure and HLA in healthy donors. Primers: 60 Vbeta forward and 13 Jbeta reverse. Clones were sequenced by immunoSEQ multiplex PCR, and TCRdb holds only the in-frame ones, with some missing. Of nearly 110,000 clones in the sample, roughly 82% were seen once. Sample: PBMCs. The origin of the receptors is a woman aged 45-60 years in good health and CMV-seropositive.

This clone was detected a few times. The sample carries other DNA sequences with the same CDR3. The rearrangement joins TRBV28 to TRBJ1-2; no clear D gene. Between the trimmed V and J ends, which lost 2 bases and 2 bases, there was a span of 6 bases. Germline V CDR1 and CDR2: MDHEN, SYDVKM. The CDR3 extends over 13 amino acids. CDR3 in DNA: TGTGCCAGCAGTTTAGGGCAGAACTATGGCTACACCTTC. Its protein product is CASSLGQNYGYTF.

The CDR3 DNA follows: TGTGCCAGCAGCGGGCAAAGGGGAACTGGTGGCTACACCTTC. Residues: CASSGQRGTGGYTF. The chain has TRBV7-2 and TRBJ1-2, with a possible D match to TRBD1 (5 bases). Trimming shortened V by 5 bases and J by 7 bases, and 17 bases separated the two germline ends. Germline V lookup: CDR1 SGHTA, CDR2 FQGNSA. The CDR3 totals 14 residues.

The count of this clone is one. The CDR3 nucleotides are TGTGCCATCAGGTCGGGGGGACTAGCGGGGAGACAAGAGACCCAGTACTTC. As protein: CAIRSGGLAGRQETQYF. The chain carries TRBV10-3 and TRBJ2-5; TRBD2 matches 13 bases. After removal of 6 bases from V and 2 bases from J, the junction contained 9 bases not matched to a gene. Germline V gene lookup returns CDR1 ENHRY and CDR2 SYGVKD. This CDR3 spans 17 amino acids.

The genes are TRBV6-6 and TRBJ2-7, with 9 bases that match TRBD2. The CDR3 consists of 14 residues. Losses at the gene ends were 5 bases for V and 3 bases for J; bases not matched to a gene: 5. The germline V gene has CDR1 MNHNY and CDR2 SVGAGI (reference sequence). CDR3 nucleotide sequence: TGTGCCAGCAGTCCCCAAGCGGGGGGCTACGAGCAGTACTTC. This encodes CASSPQAGGYEQYF.

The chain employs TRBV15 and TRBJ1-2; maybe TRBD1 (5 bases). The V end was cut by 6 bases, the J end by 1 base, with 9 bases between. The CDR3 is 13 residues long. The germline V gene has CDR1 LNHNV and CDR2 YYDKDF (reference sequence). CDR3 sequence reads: CATRMGGNYGYTF. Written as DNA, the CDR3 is TGTGCCACCAGGATGGGGGGTAACTATGGCTACACCTTC.

The chain's CDR3 is CASSVGQAYEQYF. The CDR3 DNA is TGTGCCAGCAGTGTTGGGCAGGCCTACGAGCAGTACTTC. The V and J genes are TRBV2 and TRBJ2-7; no clear D gene. V lost 4 bases and J 2 bases, leaving 9 bases between the germline ends. The germline V gene encodes CDR1 SNHLY and CDR2 FYNNEI. This CDR3 comprises 13 residues.

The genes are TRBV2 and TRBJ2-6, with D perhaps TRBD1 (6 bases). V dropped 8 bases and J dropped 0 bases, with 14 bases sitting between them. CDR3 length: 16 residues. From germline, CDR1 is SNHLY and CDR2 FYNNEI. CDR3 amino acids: CASRDTTYSGANVLTF. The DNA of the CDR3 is TGTGCCAGCCGGGACACAACATACTCTGGGGCCAACGTCCTGACTTTC.

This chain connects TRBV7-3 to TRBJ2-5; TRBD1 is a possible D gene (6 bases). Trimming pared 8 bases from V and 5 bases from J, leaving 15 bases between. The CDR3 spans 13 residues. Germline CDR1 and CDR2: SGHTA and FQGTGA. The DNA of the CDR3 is TGTGCCAGCGCTGGGGGCCGTCTGGAGACCCAGTACTTC. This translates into CASAGGRLETQYF. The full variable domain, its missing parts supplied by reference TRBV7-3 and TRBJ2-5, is GAGVSQTPSNKVTEKGKYVELRCDPISGHTALYWYRQSLGQGPEFLIYFQGTGAADDSGLPNDRFFAVRPEGSVSTLKIQRTERGDSAVYLCASAGGRLETQYFGPGTRLLVL.

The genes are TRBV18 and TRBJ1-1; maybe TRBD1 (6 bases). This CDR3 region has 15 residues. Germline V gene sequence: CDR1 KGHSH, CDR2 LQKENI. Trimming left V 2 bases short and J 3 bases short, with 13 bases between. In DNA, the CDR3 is TGTGCCAGCTCACCATCTCGGACAGAGGACACTGAAGCTTTCTTT. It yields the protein CASSPSRTEDTEAFF.

The CDR3 region has the DNA TGCGCCAGCAGCTTGGTGGGACAGTCCTACGAGCAGTACTTC. As protein: CASSLVGQSYEQYF. The chain is built from TRBV5-1 and TRBJ2-7; 7 bases match TRBD1. The CDR3 totals 14 residues. Germline V gives CDR1 SGHRS, CDR2 YFSETQ. After removal of 0 bases from V and 1 base from J, the junction contained 1 base not matched to a gene. The variable domain in full, completed from reference TRBV5-1 and TRBJ2-7, reads KAGVTQTPRYLIKTRGQQVTLSCSPISGHRSVSWYQQTPGQGLQFLFEYFSETQRNKGNFPGRFSGRQFSNSRSEMNVSTLELGDSALYLCASSLVGQSYEQYFGPGTRLTVT.

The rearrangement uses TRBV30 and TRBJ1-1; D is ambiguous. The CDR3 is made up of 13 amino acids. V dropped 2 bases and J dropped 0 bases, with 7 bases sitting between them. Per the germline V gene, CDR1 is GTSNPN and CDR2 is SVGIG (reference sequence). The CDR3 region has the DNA TGTGCCTGGAGTCCTCTTATGAACACTGAAGCTTTCTTT. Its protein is CAWSPLMNTEAFF.

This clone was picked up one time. CDR3 loop: CASSGPQGFLANQPQHF. The DNA of the CDR3 is TGTGCCAGCAGCGGACCACAGGGGTTCCTCGCCAATCAGCCCCAGCATTTT. J is TRBJ1-5 and V is TRBV13, with 7 bases matching TRBD1. CDR3 length: 17 residues. CDR1 is PRHDT, CDR2 FYEKMQ, per germline (reference sequence). V shed 5 bases and J 3 bases; nucleotides not matched to a gene: 13.

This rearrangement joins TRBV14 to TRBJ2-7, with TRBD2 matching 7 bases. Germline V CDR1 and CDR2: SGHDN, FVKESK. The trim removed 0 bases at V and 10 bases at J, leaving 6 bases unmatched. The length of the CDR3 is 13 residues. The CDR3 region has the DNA TGTGCCAGCAGCCAAGATGAAGGGAGGGGTCAGTACTTC. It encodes CASSQDEGRGQYF.

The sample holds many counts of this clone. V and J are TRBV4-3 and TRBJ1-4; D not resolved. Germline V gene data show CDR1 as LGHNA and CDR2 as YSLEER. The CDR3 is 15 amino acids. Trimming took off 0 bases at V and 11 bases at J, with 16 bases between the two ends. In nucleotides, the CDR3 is TGCGCCAGCAGCCAAGATAGGACTCTCCCGGAGAAACTGTTTTTT. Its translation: CASSQDRTLPEKLFF.

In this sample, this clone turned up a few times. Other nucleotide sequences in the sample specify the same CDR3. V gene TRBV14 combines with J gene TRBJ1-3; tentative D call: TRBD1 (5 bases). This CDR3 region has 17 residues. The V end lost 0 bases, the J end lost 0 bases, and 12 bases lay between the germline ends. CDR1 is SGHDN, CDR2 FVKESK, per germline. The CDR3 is CASSQDRGTLSGNTIYF. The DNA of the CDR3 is TGTGCCAGCAGCCAAGATCGGGGGACGCTCTCTGGAAACACCATATATTTT.

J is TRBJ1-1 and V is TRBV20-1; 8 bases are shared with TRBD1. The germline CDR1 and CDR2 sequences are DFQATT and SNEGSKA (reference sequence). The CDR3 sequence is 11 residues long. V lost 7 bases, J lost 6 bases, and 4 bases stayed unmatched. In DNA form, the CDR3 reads TGCAGTGATCAACAGGGGGCTGAAGCTTTCTTT. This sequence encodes CSDQQGAEAFF.

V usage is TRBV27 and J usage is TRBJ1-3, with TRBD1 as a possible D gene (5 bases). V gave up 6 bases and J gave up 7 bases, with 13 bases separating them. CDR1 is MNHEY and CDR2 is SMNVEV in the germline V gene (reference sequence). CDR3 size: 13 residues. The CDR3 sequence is CASRLGAGNTIYF. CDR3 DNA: TGTGCCAGCAGGTTAGGGGCGGGGAACACCATATATTTT.

CDR3 nucleotides: TGTGCCAGCAGCGTAGACAGGGCTGGGGCCAACGTCCTGACTTTC. It is translated as CASSVDRAGANVLTF. The chain couples TRBV9 to TRBJ2-6, with a possible D match to TRBD1 (6 bases). Looked up from germline, CDR1 is SGDLS and CDR2 is YYNGEE. V lost 0 bases and J 2 bases, leaving 6 bases between the germline ends. The CDR3 length is 15 residues.

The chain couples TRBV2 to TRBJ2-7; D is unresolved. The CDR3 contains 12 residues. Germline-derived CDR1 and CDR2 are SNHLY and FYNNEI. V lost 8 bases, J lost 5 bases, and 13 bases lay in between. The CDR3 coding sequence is TGTGCCAGCTTTGACACTCTCCACGAGCAGTACTTC. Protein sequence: CASFDTLHEQYF.

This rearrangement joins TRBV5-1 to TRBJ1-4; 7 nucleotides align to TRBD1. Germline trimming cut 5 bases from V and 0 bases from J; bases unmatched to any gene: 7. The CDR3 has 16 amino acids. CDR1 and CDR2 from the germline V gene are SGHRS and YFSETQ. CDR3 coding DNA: TGCGCCAGCAGTTTAACCGGGACAGCAACTAATGAAAAACTGTTTTTT. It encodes CASSLTGTATNEKLFF.

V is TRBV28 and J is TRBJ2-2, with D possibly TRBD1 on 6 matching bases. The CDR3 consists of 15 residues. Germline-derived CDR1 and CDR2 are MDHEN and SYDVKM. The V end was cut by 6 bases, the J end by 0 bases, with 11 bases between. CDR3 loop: CASRIGTTNTGELFF. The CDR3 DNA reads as TGTGCCAGCAGGATAGGGACAACGAACACCGGGGAGCTGTTTTTT.

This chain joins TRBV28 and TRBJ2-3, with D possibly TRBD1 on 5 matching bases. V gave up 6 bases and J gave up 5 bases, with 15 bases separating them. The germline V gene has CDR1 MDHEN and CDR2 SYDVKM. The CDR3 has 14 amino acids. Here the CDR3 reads CASSLGRVQDTQYF. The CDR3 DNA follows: TGTGCCAGCAGCTTAGGCAGGGTTCAAGATACGCAGTATTTT.

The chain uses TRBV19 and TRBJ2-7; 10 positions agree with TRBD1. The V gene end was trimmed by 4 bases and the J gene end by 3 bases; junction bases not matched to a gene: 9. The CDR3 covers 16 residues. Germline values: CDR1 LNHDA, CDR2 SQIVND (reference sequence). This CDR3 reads CASSKKTGGNIYEQYF. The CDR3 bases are TGTGCCAGTAGTAAAAAGACAGGGGGCAATATCTACGAGCAGTACTTC. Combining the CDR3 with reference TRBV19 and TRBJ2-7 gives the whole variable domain DGGITQSPKYLFRKEGQNVTLSCEQNLNHDAMYWYRQDPGQGLRLIYYSQIVNDFQKGDIAEGYSVSREKKESFPLTVTSAQKNPTAFYLCASSKKTGGNIYEQYFGPGTRLTVT.

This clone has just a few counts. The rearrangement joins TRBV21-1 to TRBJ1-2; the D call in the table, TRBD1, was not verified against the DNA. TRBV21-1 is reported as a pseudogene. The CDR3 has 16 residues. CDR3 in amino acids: CASSKSIRGRGGGYTF. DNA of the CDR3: TGTGCCAGCAGCAAATCCATCAGGGGGCGCGGGGGAGGCTACACCTTC.

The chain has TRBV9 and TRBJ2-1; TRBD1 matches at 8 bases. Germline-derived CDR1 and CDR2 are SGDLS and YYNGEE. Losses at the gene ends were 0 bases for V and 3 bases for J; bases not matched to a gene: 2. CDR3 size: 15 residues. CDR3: CASSVGTGSYNEQFF. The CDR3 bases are TGTGCCAGCAGCGTAGGGACAGGGAGCTACAATGAGCAGTTCTTC.

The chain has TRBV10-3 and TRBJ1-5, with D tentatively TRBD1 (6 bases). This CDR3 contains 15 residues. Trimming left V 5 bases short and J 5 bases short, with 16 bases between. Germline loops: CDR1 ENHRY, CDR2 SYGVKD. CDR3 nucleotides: TGTGCCATCAGTTCCTCCGGACAGAAATATCAGCCCCAGCATTTT. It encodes CAISSSGQKYQPQHF.

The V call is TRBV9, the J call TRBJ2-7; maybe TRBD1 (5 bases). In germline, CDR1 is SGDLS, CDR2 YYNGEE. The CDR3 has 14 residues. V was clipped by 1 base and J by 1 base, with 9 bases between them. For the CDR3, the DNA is TGTGCCAGCAGCGTAAGGGCAGGGTCCTACGAGCAGTACTTC. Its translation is CASSVRAGSYEQYF. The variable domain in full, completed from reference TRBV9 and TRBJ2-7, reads DSGVTQTPKHLITATGQRVTLRCSPRSGDLSVYWYQQSLDQGLQFLIQYYNGEERAKGNILERFSAQQFPDLHSELNLSSLELGDSALYFCASSVRAGSYEQYFGPGTRLTVT.

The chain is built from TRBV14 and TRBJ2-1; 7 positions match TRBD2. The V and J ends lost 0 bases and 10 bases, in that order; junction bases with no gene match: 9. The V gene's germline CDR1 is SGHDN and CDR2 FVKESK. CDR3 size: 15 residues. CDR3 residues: CASSQDWRGWNEQFF. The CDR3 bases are TGTGCCAGCAGCCAAGACTGGCGGGGGTGGAACGAGCAGTTCTTC. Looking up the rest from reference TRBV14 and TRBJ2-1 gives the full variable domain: EAGVTQFPSHSVIEKGQTVTLRCDPISGHDNLYWYRRVMGKEIKFLLHFVKESKQDESGMPNNRFLAERTGGTYSTLKVQPAELEDSGVYFCASSQDWRGWNEQFFGPGTRLTVL.

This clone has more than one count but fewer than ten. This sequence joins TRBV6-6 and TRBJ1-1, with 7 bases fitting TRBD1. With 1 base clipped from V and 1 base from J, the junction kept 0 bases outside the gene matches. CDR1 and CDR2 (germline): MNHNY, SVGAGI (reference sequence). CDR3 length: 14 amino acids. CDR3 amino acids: CASSYYRGNTEAFF. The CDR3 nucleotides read TGTGCCAGCAGTTACTACAGGGGGAACACTGAAGCTTTCTTT.

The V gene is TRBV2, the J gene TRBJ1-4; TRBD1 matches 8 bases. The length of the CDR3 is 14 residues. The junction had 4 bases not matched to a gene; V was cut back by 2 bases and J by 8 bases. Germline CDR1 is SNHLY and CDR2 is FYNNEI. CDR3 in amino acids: CASSELTGDEKLFF. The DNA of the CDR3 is TGTGCCAGCAGTGAACTGACAGGGGACGAAAAACTGTTTTTT.

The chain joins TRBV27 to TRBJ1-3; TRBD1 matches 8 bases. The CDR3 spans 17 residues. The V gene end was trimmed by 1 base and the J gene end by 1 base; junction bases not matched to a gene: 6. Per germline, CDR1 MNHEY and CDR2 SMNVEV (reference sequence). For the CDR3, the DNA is TGTGCCAGCAGTTTATTACCGAGACAGGGGTCTGGAAACACCATATATTTT. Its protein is CASSLLPRQGSGNTIYF.